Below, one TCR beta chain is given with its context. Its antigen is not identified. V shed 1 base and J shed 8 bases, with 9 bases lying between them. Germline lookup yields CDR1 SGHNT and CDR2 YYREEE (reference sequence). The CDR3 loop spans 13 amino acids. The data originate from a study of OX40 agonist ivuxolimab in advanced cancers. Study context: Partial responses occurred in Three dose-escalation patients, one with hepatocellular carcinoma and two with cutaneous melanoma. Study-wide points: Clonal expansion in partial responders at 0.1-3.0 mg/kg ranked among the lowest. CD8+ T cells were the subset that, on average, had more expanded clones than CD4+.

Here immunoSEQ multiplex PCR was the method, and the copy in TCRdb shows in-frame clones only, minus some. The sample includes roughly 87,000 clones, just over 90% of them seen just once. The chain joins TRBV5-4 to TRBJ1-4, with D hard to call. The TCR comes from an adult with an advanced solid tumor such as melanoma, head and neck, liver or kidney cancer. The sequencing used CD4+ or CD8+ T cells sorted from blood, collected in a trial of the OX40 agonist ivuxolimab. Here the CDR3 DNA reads TGTGCCAGCAGCTTGAGATTTGGGGAAAAACTGTTTTTT. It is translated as CASSLRFGEKLFF.